These T cell receptor beta chains were read from a single sample in a study of T cell responses to AZD1222 COVID-19 vaccine. Sequenced by immunoSEQ multiplex PCR; TCRdb stores in-frame clones only, minus some. The table has some 150,000 clones, roughly 90% seen once. The sample in question was peripheral blood, obtained 28 days after the second AZD1222 dose. The receptors originated from an adult who received the AZD1222 COVID-19 vaccine. Both conserved end residues are part of each CDR3. A D gene is named only where the DNA matches it firmly. A row's size may be missing; if present it is once, few, many or a size class.

d_gene: .; abundance: .; j_gene: TRBJ1-5; v_gene: TRBV5-8; CDR3aa: CASSLYNQPQHF; CDR3nt: TGTGCCAGCAGCCTATACAATCAGCCCCAGCATTTT
d_gene: .; abundance: .; j_gene: TRBJ2-3; v_gene: TRBV5-4; CDR3aa: CASSFWASGTDTQYF; CDR3nt: TGTGCCAGCAGCTTTTGGGCCTCGGGCACAGATACGCAGTATTTT
d_gene: .; abundance: .; j_gene: TRBJ1-2; v_gene: TRBV6-1; CDR3aa: CASSEGGSNYGYTF; CDR3nt: TGTGCCAGCAGTGAAGGGGGGTCTAACTATGGCTACACCTTC
d_gene: .; abundance: .; j_gene: TRBJ1-2; v_gene: TRBV6-2/TRBV6-3; CDR3aa: CASSYGRTGGYTF; CDR3nt: TGTGCCAGCAGTTATGGTCGGACGGGAGGCTACACCTTC
d_gene: .; abundance: once; j_gene: TRBJ2-2; v_gene: TRBV12-3/TRBV12-4; CDR3aa: CASRPGETGELFF; CDR3nt: TGTGCCAGCAGACCAGGGGAAACCGGGGAGCTGTTTTTT
d_gene: TRBD2; abundance: .; j_gene: TRBJ2-1; v_gene: TRBV15; CDR3aa: CATSRGGLAGAKEQFF; CDR3nt: TGTGCCACCAGCAGAGGAGGGCTAGCGGGGGCTAAAGAGCAGTTCTTC
d_gene: .; abundance: once; j_gene: TRBJ2-1; v_gene: TRBV3-1/TRBV3-2; CDR3aa: CASSQDPSRSYNEQFF; CDR3nt: TGTGCCAGCAGCCAAGATCCTAGCCGCTCCTACAATGAGCAGTTCTTC
d_gene: .; abundance: .; j_gene: TRBJ2-4; v_gene: TRBV5-4; CDR3aa: CASSYEVRDIQYF; CDR3nt: TGTGCCAGCAGCTACGAGGTTAGGGACATTCAGTACTTC
d_gene: TRBD1; abundance: once; j_gene: TRBJ1-1; v_gene: TRBV19; CDR3aa: CASRAGTGETEAFF; CDR3nt: TGTGCCAGTAGAGCCGGGACAGGGGAAACTGAAGCTTTCTTT
d_gene: .; abundance: .; j_gene: TRBJ2-3; v_gene: TRBV6-1; CDR3aa: CASSEEVGTQYF; CDR3nt: TGTGCCAGCAGTGAGGAGGTGGGTACGCAGTATTTT
d_gene: .; abundance: .; j_gene: TRBJ1-1; v_gene: TRBV5-1; CDR3aa: CASSSNSRAGNTEAFF; CDR3nt: TGCGCCAGCAGCTCGAATAGCAGGGCCGGGAACACTGAAGCTTTCTTT
d_gene: TRBD1; abundance: once; j_gene: TRBJ1-2; v_gene: TRBV27; CDR3aa: CASRSPPRTGGDYGYTF; CDR3nt: TGTGCCAGCAGATCCCCCCCCCGGACAGGGGGCGACTATGGCTACACCTTC
d_gene: .; abundance: .; j_gene: TRBJ1-6; v_gene: TRBV7-9; CDR3aa: CASSRTDRPYSPLHF; CDR3nt: TGTGCCAGCAGCCGAACAGACAGGCCGTATTCACCCCTCCACTTT
d_gene: TRBD1; abundance: few; j_gene: TRBJ1-2; v_gene: TRBV2; CDR3aa: CASSPLPGQGVYGYTF; CDR3nt: TGTGCCAGCAGTCCTCTTCCGGGACAGGGTGTCTATGGCTACACCTTC
d_gene: TRBD1; abundance: .; j_gene: TRBJ2-7; v_gene: TRBV9; CDR3aa: CASSTDPGQVTYEQYF; CDR3nt: TGTGCCAGCAGCACGGATCCGGGACAGGTAACCTACGAGCAGTACTTC
d_gene: .; abundance: .; j_gene: TRBJ1-2; v_gene: TRBV6-5; CDR3aa: CASSYSPGGHGYTF; CDR3nt: TGTGCCAGCAGTTACTCCCCGGGAGGGCATGGCTACACCTTC
d_gene: .; abundance: .; j_gene: TRBJ2-7; v_gene: TRBV2; CDR3aa: CASTRDRNYEQYF; CDR3nt: TGTGCCAGCACCCGAGACAGGAACTACGAGCAGTACTTC
d_gene: .; abundance: .; j_gene: TRBJ2-1; v_gene: TRBV6-6; CDR3aa: CASSRSGTLTYNEQFF; CDR3nt: TGTGCCAGCAGCCGCTCCGGGACTCTCACCTACAATGAGCAGTTCTTC
d_gene: TRBD1; abundance: .; j_gene: TRBJ1-1; v_gene: TRBV5-1; CDR3aa: CASSREGQGSEAFF; CDR3nt: TGCGCCAGCAGCCGGGAGGGACAGGGGTCCGAAGCTTTCTTT
d_gene: TRBD2; abundance: .; j_gene: TRBJ2-1; v_gene: TRBV12-3/TRBV12-4; CDR3aa: CASRAGGPNEQFF; CDR3nt: TGTGCCAGCCGTGCGGGAGGTCCCAATGAGCAGTTCTTC
d_gene: .; abundance: .; j_gene: TRBJ1-5; v_gene: TRBV12-3/TRBV12-4; CDR3aa: CASSLYQPQHF; CDR3nt: TGTGCCAGCAGTTTATACCAGCCCCAGCATTTT
d_gene: .; abundance: .; j_gene: TRBJ2-6; v_gene: TRBV2; CDR3aa: CASSRVGGRGSGANVLTF; CDR3nt: TGTGCCAGCAGTCGCGTTGGAGGAAGGGGCTCTGGGGCCAACGTCCTGACTTTC
d_gene: .; abundance: once; j_gene: TRBJ2-5; v_gene: TRBV7-3; CDR3aa: CASSLGGGGKTQYF; CDR3nt: TGTGCCAGCAGCTTAGGAGGAGGGGGAAAGACCCAGTACTTC
d_gene: .; abundance: .; j_gene: TRBJ1-4; v_gene: TRBV20-1; CDR3aa: CSAVREKLFF; CDR3nt: TGCAGTGCGGTCAGGGAGAAACTGTTTTTT
d_gene: TRBD1; abundance: .; j_gene: TRBJ2-7; v_gene: TRBV6-5; CDR3aa: CASIEAGGEQYF; CDR3nt: TGTGCCAGCATCGAGGCAGGGGGCGAGCAGTACTTC
d_gene: TRBD2; abundance: .; j_gene: TRBJ2-5; v_gene: TRBV5-1; CDR3aa: CASSPSGGSQETQYF; CDR3nt: TGCGCCAGCAGCCCTAGCGGGGGGTCTCAAGAGACCCAGTACTTC
d_gene: TRBD2; abundance: .; j_gene: TRBJ2-1; v_gene: TRBV14; CDR3aa: CASSLSFAGGEQFF; CDR3nt: TGTGCCAGCAGCCTCTCCTTCGCGGGAGGTGAGCAGTTCTTC
d_gene: TRBD1; abundance: .; j_gene: TRBJ2-2; v_gene: TRBV5-8; CDR3aa: CASSWRPGTGVTGELFF; CDR3nt: TGTGCCAGCAGCTGGAGACCCGGGACAGGGGTAACCGGGGAGCTGTTTTTT
d_gene: .; abundance: .; j_gene: TRBJ2-4; v_gene: TRBV7-3; CDR3aa: CASSLTPSNIQYF; CDR3nt: TGTGCCAGCAGCTTAACCCCCTCAAACATTCAGTACTTC
d_gene: .; abundance: .; j_gene: TRBJ2-5; v_gene: TRBV4-1; CDR3aa: CASSQDRRVLVETQYF; CDR3nt: TGCGCCAGCAGCCAAGACCGCAGGGTTTTGGTTGAGACCCAGTACTTC
d_gene: TRBD2; abundance: .; j_gene: TRBJ2-1; v_gene: TRBV9; CDR3aa: CASSLSGSPYNEQFF; CDR3nt: TGTGCCAGCAGCCTTAGCGGGAGTCCCTACAATGAGCAGTTCTTC
d_gene: .; abundance: .; j_gene: TRBJ2-7; v_gene: TRBV4-1; CDR3aa: CASSPTELSYEQYF; CDR3nt: TGCGCCAGCAGCCCGACAGAACTCTCCTACGAGCAGTACTTC
d_gene: .; abundance: .; j_gene: TRBJ1-3; v_gene: TRBV2; CDR3aa: CASSTDPSSGNTIYF; CDR3nt: TGTGCCAGCAGTACAGACCCTAGCTCTGGAAACACCATATATTTT
d_gene: TRBD1; abundance: .; j_gene: TRBJ1-6; v_gene: TRBV5-1; CDR3aa: CASSLGDSPSIPLHF; CDR3nt: TGCGCCAGCAGCTTGGGGGACAGTCCTTCGATTCCCCTCCACTTT
d_gene: .; abundance: .; j_gene: TRBJ2-3; v_gene: TRBV5-1; CDR3aa: CASSTGTAGGDTQYF; CDR3nt: TGCGCCAGCAGCACCGGGACAGCGGGCGGAGATACGCAGTATTTT
d_gene: TRBD2; abundance: few; j_gene: TRBJ2-7; v_gene: TRBV18; CDR3aa: CASSPTSGSSGEQYF; CDR3nt: TGTGCCAGCTCACCGACTAGCGGGAGCTCGGGCGAGCAGTACTTC
d_gene: TRBD2; abundance: .; j_gene: TRBJ2-3; v_gene: TRBV7-2; CDR3aa: CASSRPGLGTDTQYF; CDR3nt: TGTGCCAGCAGCCGCCCAGGACTAGGCACAGATACGCAGTATTTT
d_gene: .; abundance: .; j_gene: TRBJ2-7; v_gene: TRBV7-2; CDR3aa: CASSSSHLLREQYF; CDR3nt: TGTGCCAGCAGCTCTAGCCACCTTCTCCGAGAGCAGTACTTC
d_gene: .; abundance: few; j_gene: TRBJ2-1; v_gene: TRBV7-9; CDR3aa: CASSLILALVKEQFF; CDR3nt: TGTGCCAGCAGCTTAATCCTAGCTCTCGTCAAAGAGCAGTTCTTC
d_gene: .; abundance: .; j_gene: TRBJ1-6; v_gene: TRBV19; CDR3aa: CASSIADRPGSPLHF; CDR3nt: TGTGCCAGTAGTATAGCTGATAGACCGGGTTCACCCCTCCACTTT